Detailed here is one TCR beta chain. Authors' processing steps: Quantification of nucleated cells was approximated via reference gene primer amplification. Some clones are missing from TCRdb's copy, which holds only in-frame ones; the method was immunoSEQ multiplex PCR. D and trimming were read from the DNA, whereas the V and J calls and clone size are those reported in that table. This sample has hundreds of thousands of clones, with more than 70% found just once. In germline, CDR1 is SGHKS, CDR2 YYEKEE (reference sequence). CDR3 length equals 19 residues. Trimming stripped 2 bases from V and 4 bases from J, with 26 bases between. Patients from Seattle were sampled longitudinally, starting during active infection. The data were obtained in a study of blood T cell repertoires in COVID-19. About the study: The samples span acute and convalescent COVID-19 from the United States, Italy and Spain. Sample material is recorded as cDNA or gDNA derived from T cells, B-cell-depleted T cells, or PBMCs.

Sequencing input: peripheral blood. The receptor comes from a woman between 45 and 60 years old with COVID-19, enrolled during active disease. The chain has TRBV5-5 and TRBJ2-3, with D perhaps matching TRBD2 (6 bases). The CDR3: CASSLKGRQMDSNPDTQYF. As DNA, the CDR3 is TGTGCCAGCAGCTTAAAGGGGAGGCAGATGGACTCAAACCCAGATACGCAGTATTTT.